The TCR beta chain described here comes from a study of OX40 agonist ivuxolimab in advanced cancers. Study-wide results and limits: Clonal expansion among partial responders at 0.1-3.0 mg/kg ranked near the lowest.

Using immunoSEQ multiplex PCR, the repertoire was profiled, and TCRdb retains in-frame clones only, with some absent. This sample has approximately 64,000 clones, with approximately 80% found just once. Between the trimmed V and J ends, which lost 8 bases and 0 bases, there was a span of 19 bases. The CDR3 has 16 residues. CDR1 and CDR2 from the germline V gene are ENHRY and SYGVKD. A word on this clone: Its target is unknown.

The specimen comprised CD4+ or CD8+ T cells sorted from blood, sampled in a trial of the OX40 agonist ivuxolimab. The source of this sequence is an adult with an advanced solid tumor such as melanoma, head and neck, liver or kidney cancer. The J gene is TRBJ1-1, the V gene TRBV10-3, with D possibly being TRBD1 (6 bases). The CDR3 region has the DNA TGTGCCATCGGACCCAGAGGAGGGGGGATGAACACTGAAGCTTTCTTT. Protein: CAIGPRGGGMNTEAFF.